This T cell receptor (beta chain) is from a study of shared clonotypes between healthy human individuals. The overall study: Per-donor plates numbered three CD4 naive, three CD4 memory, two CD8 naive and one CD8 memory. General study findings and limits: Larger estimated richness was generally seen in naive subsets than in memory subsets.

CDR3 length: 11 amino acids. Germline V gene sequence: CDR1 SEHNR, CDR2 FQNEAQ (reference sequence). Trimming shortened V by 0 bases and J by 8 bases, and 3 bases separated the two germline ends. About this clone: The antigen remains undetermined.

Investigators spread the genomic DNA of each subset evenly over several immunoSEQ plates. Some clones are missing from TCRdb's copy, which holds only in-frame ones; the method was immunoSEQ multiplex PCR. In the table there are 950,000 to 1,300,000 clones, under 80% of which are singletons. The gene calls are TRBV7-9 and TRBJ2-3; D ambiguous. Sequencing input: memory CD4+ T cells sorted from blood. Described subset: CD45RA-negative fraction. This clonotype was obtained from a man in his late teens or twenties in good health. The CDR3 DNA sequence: TGTGCCAGCAGCTTAGCAAGTACGCAGTATTTT. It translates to CASSLASTQYF.